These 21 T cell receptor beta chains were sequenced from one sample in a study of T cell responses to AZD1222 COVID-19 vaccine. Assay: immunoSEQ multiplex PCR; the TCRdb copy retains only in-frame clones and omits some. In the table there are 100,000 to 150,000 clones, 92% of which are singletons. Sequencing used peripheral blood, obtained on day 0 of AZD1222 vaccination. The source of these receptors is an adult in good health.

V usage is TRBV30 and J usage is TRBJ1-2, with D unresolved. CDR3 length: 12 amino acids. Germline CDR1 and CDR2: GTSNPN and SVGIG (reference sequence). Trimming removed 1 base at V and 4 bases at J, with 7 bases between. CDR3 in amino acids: CAWSGGSYGYTF. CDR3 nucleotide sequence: TGTGCCTGGAGTGGGGGAAGCTATGGCTACACCTTC.

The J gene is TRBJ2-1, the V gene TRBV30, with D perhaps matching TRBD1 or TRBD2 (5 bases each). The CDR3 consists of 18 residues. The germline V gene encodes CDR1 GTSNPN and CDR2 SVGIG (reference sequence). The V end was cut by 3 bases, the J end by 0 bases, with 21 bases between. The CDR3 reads CAWRPLWYIGGSYNEQFF. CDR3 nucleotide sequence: TGTGCCTGGAGACCGTTGTGGTATATTGGGGGCTCCTACAATGAGCAGTTCTTC.

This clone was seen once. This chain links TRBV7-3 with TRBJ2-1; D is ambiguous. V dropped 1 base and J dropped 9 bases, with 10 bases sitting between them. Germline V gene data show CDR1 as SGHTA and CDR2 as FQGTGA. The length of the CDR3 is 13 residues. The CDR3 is CASSLKQWAEQFF. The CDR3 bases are TGTGCCAGCAGCTTAAAACAGTGGGCTGAGCAGTTCTTC.

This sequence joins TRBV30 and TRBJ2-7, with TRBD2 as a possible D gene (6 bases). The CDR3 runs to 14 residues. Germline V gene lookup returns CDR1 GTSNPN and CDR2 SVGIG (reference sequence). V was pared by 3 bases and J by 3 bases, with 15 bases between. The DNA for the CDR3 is TGTGCCTGGAGGAGGAGGGAAAGAAACTACGAGCAGTACTTC. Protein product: CAWRRRERNYEQYF. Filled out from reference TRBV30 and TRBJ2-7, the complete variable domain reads SQTIHQWPATLVQPVGSPLSLECTVEGTSNPNLYWYRQAAGRGLQLLFYSVGIGQISSEVPQNLSASRPQDRQFILSSKKLLLSDSGFYLCAWRRRERNYEQYFGPGTRLTVT.

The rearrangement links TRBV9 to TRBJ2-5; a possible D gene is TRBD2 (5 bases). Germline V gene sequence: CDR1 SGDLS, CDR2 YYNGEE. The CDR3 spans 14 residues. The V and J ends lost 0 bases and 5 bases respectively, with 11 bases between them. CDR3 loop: CASSVDPRRETQYF. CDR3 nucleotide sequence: TGTGCCAGCAGCGTAGACCCGCGGAGGGAGACCCAGTACTTC.

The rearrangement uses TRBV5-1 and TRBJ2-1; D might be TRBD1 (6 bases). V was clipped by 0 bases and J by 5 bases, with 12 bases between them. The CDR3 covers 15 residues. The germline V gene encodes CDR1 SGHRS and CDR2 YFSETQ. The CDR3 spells CASSLVVQGNNEQFF. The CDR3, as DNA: TGCGCCAGCAGCTTGGTGGTACAGGGAAACAATGAGCAGTTCTTC.

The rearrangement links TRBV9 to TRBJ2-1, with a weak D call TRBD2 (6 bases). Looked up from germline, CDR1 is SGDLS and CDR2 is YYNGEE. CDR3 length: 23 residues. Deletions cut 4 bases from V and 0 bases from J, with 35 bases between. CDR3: CASSFSRGHSGTPLSISYNEQFF. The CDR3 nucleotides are TGTGCCAGCAGCTTCTCCCGGGGTCACTCCGGGACTCCCCTTTCGATCTCCTACAATGAGCAGTTCTTC.

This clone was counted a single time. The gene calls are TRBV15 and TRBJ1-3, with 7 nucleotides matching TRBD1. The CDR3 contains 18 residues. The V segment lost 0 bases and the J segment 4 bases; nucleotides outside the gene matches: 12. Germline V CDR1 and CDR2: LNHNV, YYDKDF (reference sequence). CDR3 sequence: CATSRDPPGGTTGNTIYF. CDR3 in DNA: TGTGCCACCAGCAGAGATCCGCCAGGGGGAACAACGGGAAACACCATATATTTT.

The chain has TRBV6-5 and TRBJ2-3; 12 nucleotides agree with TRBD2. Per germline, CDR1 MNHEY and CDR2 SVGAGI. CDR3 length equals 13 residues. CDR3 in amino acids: CALLAGGLDTQYF. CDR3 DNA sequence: TGTGCGCTACTAGCGGGAGGTCTTGATACGCAGTATTTT.

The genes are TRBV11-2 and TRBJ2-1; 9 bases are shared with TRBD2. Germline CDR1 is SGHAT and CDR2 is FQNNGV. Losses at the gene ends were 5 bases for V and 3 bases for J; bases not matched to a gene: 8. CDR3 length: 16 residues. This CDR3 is CASSPLAGNVYNEQFF. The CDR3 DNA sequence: TGTGCCAGCAGCCCCCTAGCGGGAAATGTCTACAATGAGCAGTTCTTC.

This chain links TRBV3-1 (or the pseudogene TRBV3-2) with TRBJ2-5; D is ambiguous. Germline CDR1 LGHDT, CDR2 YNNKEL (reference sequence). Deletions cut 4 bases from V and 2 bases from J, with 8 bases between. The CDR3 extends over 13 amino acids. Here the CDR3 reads CASSLSPQETQYF. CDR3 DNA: TGTGCCAGCAGCCTCAGCCCGCAAGAGACCCAGTACTTC.

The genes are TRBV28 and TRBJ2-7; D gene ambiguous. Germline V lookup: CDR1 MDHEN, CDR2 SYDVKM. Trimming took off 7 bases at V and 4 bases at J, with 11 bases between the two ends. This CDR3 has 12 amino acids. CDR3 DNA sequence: TGTGCCAGCAAGAAGGGTTCATACGAGCAGTACTTC. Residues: CASKKGSYEQYF.

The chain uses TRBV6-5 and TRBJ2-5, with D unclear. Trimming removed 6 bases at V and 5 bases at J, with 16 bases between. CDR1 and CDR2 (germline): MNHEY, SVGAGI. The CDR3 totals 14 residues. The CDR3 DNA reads TGTGCCAGCAGCCTCTCAGCGTGGTGGGAGACCCAGTACTTC. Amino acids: CASSLSAWWETQYF.

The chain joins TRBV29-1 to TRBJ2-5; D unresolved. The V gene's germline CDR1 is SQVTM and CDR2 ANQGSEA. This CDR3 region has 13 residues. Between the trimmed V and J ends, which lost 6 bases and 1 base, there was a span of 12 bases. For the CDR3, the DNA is TGCAGCGTGCGTCCCCAAACCCAAGAGACCCAGTACTTC. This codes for CSVRPQTQETQYF.

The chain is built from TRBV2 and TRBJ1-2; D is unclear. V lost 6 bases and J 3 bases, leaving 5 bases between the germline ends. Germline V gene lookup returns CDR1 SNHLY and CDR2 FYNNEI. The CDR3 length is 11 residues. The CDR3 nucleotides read TGTGCCAGCAGCCAGGACTATGGCTACACCTTC. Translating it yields CASSQDYGYTF. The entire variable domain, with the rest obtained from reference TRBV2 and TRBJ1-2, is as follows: EPEVTQTPSHQVTQMGQEVILRCVPISNHLYFYWYRQILGQKVEFLVSFYNNEISEKSEIFDDQFSVERPDGSNFTLKIRSTKLEDSAMYFCASSQDYGYTFGSGTRLTVV.

CDR3: CASSLSQGTGELFF. For the CDR3, the DNA is TGTGCCAGCAGTTTATCACAGGGAACCGGGGAGCTGTTTTTT. The V gene is TRBV27, the J gene TRBJ2-2; TRBD1 might be the D (6 bases). This CDR3 is 14 amino acids long. V was clipped by 0 bases and J by 5 bases, with 7 bases between them. Germline V lookup: CDR1 MNHEY, CDR2 SMNVEV (reference sequence).

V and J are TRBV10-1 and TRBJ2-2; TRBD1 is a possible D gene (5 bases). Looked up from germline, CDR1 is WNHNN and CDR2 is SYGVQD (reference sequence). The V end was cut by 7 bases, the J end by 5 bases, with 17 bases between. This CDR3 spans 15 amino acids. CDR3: CASKGQGCVTGELFF. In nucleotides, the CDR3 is TGCGCCAGCAAAGGGCAGGGTTGTGTTACCGGGGAGCTGTTTTTT.

CDR3 region: CASSAQMGLATNNEQFF. For the CDR3, the DNA is TGTGCCAGCAGTGCCCAGATGGGACTAGCGACTAACAATGAGCAGTTCTTC. V gene TRBV11-3 combines with J gene TRBJ2-1, with 10 bases lining up with TRBD2. Germline CDR1 is SGHNT and CDR2 is YENEEA. The CDR3 length is 17 residues. The V segment lost 6 bases and the J segment 5 bases; nucleotides outside the gene matches: 13.

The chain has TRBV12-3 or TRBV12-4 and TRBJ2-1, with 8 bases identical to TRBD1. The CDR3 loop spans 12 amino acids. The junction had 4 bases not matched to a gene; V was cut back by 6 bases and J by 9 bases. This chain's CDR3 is CASRNTGGEQFF. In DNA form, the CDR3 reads TGTGCCAGCAGGAATACAGGGGGTGAGCAGTTCTTC.

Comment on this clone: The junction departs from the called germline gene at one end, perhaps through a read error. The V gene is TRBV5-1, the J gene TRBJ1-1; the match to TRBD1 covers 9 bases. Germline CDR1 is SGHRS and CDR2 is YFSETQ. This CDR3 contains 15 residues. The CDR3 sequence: CARSRQGGSNTEAFF. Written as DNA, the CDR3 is TGCGCCCGCAGCCGACAGGGGGGATCCAACACTGAAGCTTTCTTT.

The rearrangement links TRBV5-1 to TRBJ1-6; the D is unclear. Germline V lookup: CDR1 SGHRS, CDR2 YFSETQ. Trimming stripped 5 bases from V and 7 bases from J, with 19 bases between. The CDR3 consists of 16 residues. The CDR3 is CASRTLGFPNNSPLHF. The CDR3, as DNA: TGCGCCAGCAGGACGTTAGGCTTCCCAAACAATTCACCCCTCCACTTT. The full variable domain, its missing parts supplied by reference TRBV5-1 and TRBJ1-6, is KAGVTQTPRYLIKTRGQQVTLSCSPISGHRSVSWYQQTPGQGLQFLFEYFSETQRNKGNFPGRFSGRQFSNSRSEMNVSTLELGDSALYLCASRTLGFPNNSPLHFGNGTRLTVT.